This is a list of T cell receptor beta chains from one sample in a study of cytotoxic CD8 clonotypes in ibrutinib-treated CLL. The assay was immunoSEQ multiplex PCR, and TCRdb's table has in-frame clones only and misses some. The top ten clones hold about 5% of a sample with about 150,000 clones, around 76% of them seen once. The sample in question was PBMCs, obtained after 24 months of ibrutinib treatment. The receptor set was obtained from a human donor with chronic lymphocytic leukemia. Both conserved end residues are part of each CDR3. A D gene is named only where the DNA matches it firmly. Part of the rows lack a size; the others show once, few, many or a class for expanded clones.

CDR3nt	CDR3aa	j_gene	d_gene	abundance	v_gene
TGTGCCAGCAGTAGGGACTCCCGATACGAGCAGTACTTC	CASSRDSRYEQYF	TRBJ2-7	NA	NA	TRBV6-5
TGTGCCAGCAGCTTGCCGGGAGTTAATGAAAAACTGTTTTTT	CASSLPGVNEKLFF	TRBJ1-4	NA	NA	TRBV5-6
TGCGCCAGCAGCCAAGGCGGGCGGGTTTGGGAGACCCAGTACTTC	CASSQGGRVWETQYF	TRBJ2-5	NA	NA	TRBV4-3
TGCGCCAGCACCTATAGCGGGGGGTACGCAGGGACCCAGTACTTC	CASTYSGGYAGTQYF	TRBJ2-5	TRBD2	NA	TRBV10-2
TGTGCCAGCCGACAGCGCTTAGGGTACGAGCAGTACTTC	CASRQRLGYEQYF	TRBJ2-7	NA	NA	TRBV11-1
TGTGCCAGCCACCTAGCGGGAGCACCCAATGAGCAGTTCTTC	CASHLAGAPNEQFF	TRBJ2-1	TRBD2	NA	TRBV28
TGTGCCATCAGGGAGACAGCCTCCTACGAGCAGTACTTC	CAIRETASYEQYF	TRBJ2-7	NA	NA	TRBV10-3
TGTGCCAGCAGTGAACTGGCCCCTCCGAATTCACCCCTCCACTTT	CASSELAPPNSPLHF	TRBJ1-6	NA	few	TRBV2
TGCGCCAGCAGCTTCGGGATCCTCTCCTACGAGCAGTACTTC	CASSFGILSYEQYF	TRBJ2-7	NA	NA	TRBV5-1
TGCGCCAGCAGCTTGGTGGGCGATACGCAGTATTTT	CASSLVGDTQYF	TRBJ2-3	NA	once	TRBV5-1
TGTGCCAGTAGTACCGAGGACGGGTGGGAGAGCGAGCAGTACTTC	CASSTEDGWESEQYF	TRBJ2-7	NA	once	TRBV19
TGCGCCAGCAGCTTGGCCGGGGCGCCCTACGAGCAGTACTTC	CASSLAGAPYEQYF	TRBJ2-7	NA	NA	TRBV5-1
TGCGCCAGCAGTCAATGGGACACTGAAGCTTTCTTT	CASSQWDTEAFF	TRBJ1-1	NA	once	TRBV23-1
TGTGCCAGCAGCGTAGGGGACAGCCACAATCAGCCCCAGCATTTT	CASSVGDSHNQPQHF	TRBJ1-5	TRBD1	NA	TRBV9
TGTGCCAGCAGCGAGGGGACTGCCGGGGGGGCAGATACGCAGTATTTT	CASSEGTAGGADTQYF	TRBJ2-3	TRBD2	NA	TRBV6-4
TGTGCCAGCAGCCAAACCGTAGCGGGAGGACGGGATGAGCAGTTCTTC	CASSQTVAGGRDEQFF	TRBJ2-1	TRBD2	NA	TRBV14
TGTGCCAGCAGCCCTCAGCCGGGAGAGACCCAGTACTTC	CASSPQPGETQYF	TRBJ2-5	NA	NA	TRBV11-3
TGTGCCATCAGTGAGCCGGGACTAGCGGGGACCTACGAGCAGTACTTC	CAISEPGLAGTYEQYF	TRBJ2-7	TRBD2	once	TRBV10-3
TGTGCCAGCAGCCAAGATCGCATTTGGGTGTACAATGAGCAGTTCTTC	CASSQDRIWVYNEQFF	TRBJ2-1	NA	many	TRBV14
TGTGCCAGCACCCATGGAGGGGCGAAAGGCAATCAGCCCCAGCATTTT	CASTHGGAKGNQPQHF	TRBJ1-5	NA	NA	TRBV19
TGTGCCAGCTCACCACCCTGGGGTGGTGGTAATGAAAAACTGTTTTTT	CASSPPWGGGNEKLFF	TRBJ1-4	NA	NA	TRBV18
TGTGCCAGCAGCTTAATTGGCAGGCCCCAGCATTTT	CASSLIGRPQHF	TRBJ1-5	NA	NA	TRBV7-3
TGTGCCAGCAGCCAAGGAACAGGGGGCCGGTACGAGCAGTACTTC	CASSQGTGGRYEQYF	TRBJ2-7	TRBD1	NA	TRBV6-6
TGTGCCAGCGGGGACGGCGGCGGGAGCTCCTACGAGCAGTACTTC	CASGDGGGSSYEQYF	TRBJ2-7	TRBD2	NA	TRBV27
TGTGCCAGCTCCAGCCCGAACACCGGGGAGCTGTTTTTT	CASSSPNTGELFF	TRBJ2-2	NA	NA	TRBV7-3
TGTGCCAGCTCACCACGGGAGGATATCGACACTGAAGCTTTCTTT	CASSPREDIDTEAFF	TRBJ1-1	NA	few	TRBV18
TGTGCCATCAGCCACCAGGGGGCGGACACTGAAGCTTTCTTT	CAISHQGADTEAFF	TRBJ1-1	TRBD1	NA	TRBV10-3
TGTGCCAGCAGCCCGGACAGACCTAATGAAAAACTGTTTTTT	CASSPDRPNEKLFF	TRBJ1-4	NA	NA	TRBV6-5
TGCGCCAGCAGCAACCCGGGACAGGGTTCCTACGAGCAGTACTTC	CASSNPGQGSYEQYF	TRBJ2-7	TRBD1	NA	TRBV5-1
TGCGCCAGCAGCCCAAACGGGACTCCCGGAGGAGAGACCCAGTACTTC	CASSPNGTPGGETQYF	TRBJ2-5	NA	NA	TRBV5-1
TGTGCCAGCTCACCCCGACAGGGGCCCTACGAGCAGTACTTC	CASSPRQGPYEQYF	TRBJ2-7	TRBD1	NA	TRBV18
TGTGCCAGCAGCCAAGATTGGGGCACTGAAGCTTTCTTT	CASSQDWGTEAFF	TRBJ1-1	NA	once	TRBV4-2
TGTGCCAGCAGTGCCCGAGGGGCCAATAATGAAAAACTGTTTTTT	CASSARGANNEKLFF	TRBJ1-4	NA	few	TRBV6-6
TGTGCCAGCAGCTTTGTCCCCGCGGCTGAGCAGTTCTTC	CASSFVPAAEQFF	TRBJ2-1	NA	few	TRBV7-2
TGTGCCAGCAGCCCCGACAGGGTTGATACGCAGTATTTT	CASSPDRVDTQYF	TRBJ2-3	TRBD1	NA	TRBV7-2
TGCAGCGTTGGACAGTTCAACACTGAAGCTTTCTTT	CSVGQFNTEAFF	TRBJ1-1	NA	NA	TRBV29-1
TGTGCCAGTAGTATATCTGGCCAGGGGGCAGACTATGGCTACACCTTC	CASSISGQGADYGYTF	TRBJ1-2	TRBD1	NA	TRBV19
TGCGCCAGCAGTCAAAGTAAGGGGCCTGTGAACACTGAAGCTTTCTTT	CASSQSKGPVNTEAFF	TRBJ1-1	NA	NA	TRBV23-1